The 17 T cell receptor beta chains given below trace back to one sample, sequenced in a study of T-cell reconstitution after alpha-beta-depleted transplantation in children. TCRbeta library preparation incorporated unique molecular identifiers. One entry per CDR3 protein results from TCRdb running MiXCR on the PCR reads. The table includes over 200,000 distinct CDR3 sequences, approximately 8.4% detected once. Sequencing used PBMCs, mostly from graft donor cells, obtained 360 days after TCRalphabeta/CD19-depleted stem cell transplant. All receptors derive from a male patient between 2 and 15 years old who had a stem cell transplant for acute myeloid leukemia, so the T cells may come from the graft donor.

This sequence joins TRBV7-4 and TRBJ1-1; no clear D gene. Germline V CDR1 and CDR2: SGHVT, SQSDAQ. CDR3 length: 13 amino acids. The ends were cut back, 5 bases at V and 3 bases at J, with 10 bases in the middle. The chain's CDR3 is CASSPVRDTEAFF. The CDR3 nucleotides read TGTGCCAGCAGCCCTGTAAGGGACACTGAAGCTTTCTTT.

The V gene is TRBV5-1, the J gene TRBJ2-1; 13 bases map to TRBD2. This CDR3 has 16 residues. Per the germline V gene, CDR1 is SGHRS and CDR2 is YFSETQ. J gave up 9 bases and V 0 bases, and 6 bases lay outside the gene matches. The CDR3 region is CASSLALAGGGGEQFF. In DNA form, the CDR3 reads TGCGCCAGCAGCTTGGCACTAGCGGGAGGGGGCGGTGAGCAGTTCTTC.

This clonotype was detected ten times or more. The chain combines TRBV20-1 with TRBJ2-2; TRBD1 aligns across 7 bases. With V trimmed by 1 base and J by 6 bases, 11 bases remained unmatched. Germline V lookup: CDR1 DFQATT, CDR2 SNEGSKA (reference sequence). CDR3 length: 16 amino acids. CDR3: CSARGFTGVEAGELFF. For the CDR3, the DNA is TGCAGTGCTAGAGGCTTTACAGGGGTAGAGGCCGGGGAGCTGTTTTTT.

This clonotype came up many times. The CDR3 nucleotides read TGTGCCAGCAGCTTCTTCACCGGGGAGCTGTTTTTT. It yields the protein CASSFFTGELFF. The chain couples TRBV5-4 to TRBJ2-2; D unresolved. Trimming stripped 2 bases from V and 4 bases from J, with 3 bases between. Germline CDR1 is SGHNT and CDR2 is YYREEE (reference sequence). This CDR3 comprises 12 residues.

The sample holds many counts of this clonotype. For the CDR3, the DNA is TGTGCCAGCAGCTCGATACTCGGGACAGGAGCCTACGAGCAGTACTTC. It encodes CASSSILGTGAYEQYF. V is TRBV7-9 and J is TRBJ2-7; 8 nucleotides align to TRBD1. Trimming removed 4 bases from V and 2 bases from J; junction bases left unmatched: 10. Germline V gives CDR1 SEHNR, CDR2 FQNEAQ (reference sequence). CDR3 length: 16 amino acids.

This clonotype was seen ten or more times. The CDR3 nucleotides are TGTGCCAGCAGGTCCGCCCTAGCGGGAGCGGGCAATGAGCAGTTCTTC. Protein sequence: CASRSALAGAGNEQFF. This chain joins TRBV12-3 or TRBV12-4 and TRBJ2-1; 10 positions match TRBD2. The CDR3 is 16 residues long. J gave up 6 bases and V 6 bases, and 11 bases lay outside the gene matches.

This clonotype was recorded at least ten times. The chain is built from TRBV11-3 and TRBJ1-1, with D hard to call. Germline CDR1 and CDR2: SGHNT and YENEEA. The V gene lost 2 bases and the J gene lost 7 bases, with 8 bases spanning the gap. The CDR3 has 12 residues. For the CDR3, the DNA is TGTGCCAGCAGCTTATGGGGAGGTGAAGCTTTCTTT. This translates into CASSLWGGEAFF.

This chain uses TRBV24-1 with TRBJ2-1; possibly TRBD2 for D (6 bases). Germline values: CDR1 KGHDR, CDR2 SFDVKD. V shed 5 bases and J shed 9 bases, with 19 bases lying between them. The CDR3 extends over 15 amino acids. The CDR3 sequence: CATSAGAGRGPEQFF. The DNA of the CDR3 is TGTGCCACCAGTGCTGGGGCGGGGCGGGGACCTGAGCAGTTCTTC.

For the CDR3, the DNA is TGCGCCAGCAGCTTGAACAGTCGATCATACAATGAGCAGTTCTTC. Amino acids: CASSLNSRSYNEQFF. This chain connects TRBV5-1 to TRBJ2-1; D gene unclear. Trimming shortened V by 1 base and J by 4 bases, and 12 bases separated the two germline ends. Germline values: CDR1 SGHRS, CDR2 YFSETQ. The CDR3 is made up of 15 amino acids.

J is TRBJ1-2 and V is TRBV29-1; no reliable D call. The CDR3 contains 10 residues. From germline, CDR1 is SQVTM and CDR2 ANQGSEA. The CDR3 DNA reads TGCAGTGTGGGAGTGGAAGGCTACACCTTC. Translating gives CSVGVEGYTF.

The V and J genes are TRBV4-1 and TRBJ2-7; D gene unclear. The CDR3 totals 14 residues. From germline, CDR1 is MGHRA and CDR2 YSYEKL. Trimming left V 4 bases short and J 2 bases short, with 12 bases between. The CDR3 is CASSRLPRTYEQYF. Here the CDR3 DNA reads TGCGCCAGCAGCCGCCTCCCCCGCACCTACGAGCAGTACTTC.

In this sample, this clonotype turned up many times. The chain joins TRBV9 to TRBJ2-5, with D tentatively TRBD2 (6 bases). The V and J ends lost 0 bases and 5 bases respectively, with 8 bases between them. The germline V gene encodes CDR1 SGDLS and CDR2 YYNGEE. The length of the CDR3 is 13 residues. The chain's CDR3 is CASSVGGAETQYF. The CDR3 DNA sequence: TGTGCCAGCAGCGTAGGCGGGGCTGAGACCCAGTACTTC.

By proportion, this clonotype is medium-sized (0.01 to 0.1%). The chain links TRBV12-3 or TRBV12-4 to TRBJ1-5; D ambiguous. The CDR3 runs to 14 residues. V lost 5 bases and J lost 5, with 13 bases in between. CDR3 in DNA: TGTGCCAGCAGTACGCAACATAGGGATCAGCCCCAGCATTTT. Its translation: CASSTQHRDQPQHF.

This clonotype has ten or more counts. The chain combines TRBV20-1 with TRBJ1-1; 7 nucleotides agree with TRBD1. With 0 bases clipped from V and 4 bases from J, the junction kept 8 bases outside the gene matches. CDR1 DFQATT and CDR2 SNEGSKA come from the germline V gene (reference sequence). The CDR3 covers 15 residues. In nucleotides, the CDR3 is TGCAGTGCTAGAGAAGAGGACAGGTTTTTCACTGAAGCTTTCTTT. Amino acid sequence: CSAREEDRFFTEAFF.

This chain uses TRBV12-3 or TRBV12-4 with TRBJ1-5; D possibly corresponds to TRBD1 (6 bases). CDR3 length: 16 residues. V shed 2 bases and J shed 5 bases, with 16 bases lying between them. The CDR3, as DNA: TGTGCCAGCAGTTTAACGGGCAGGGGCGAAGATCAGCCCCAGCATTTT. Its protein is CASSLTGRGEDQPQHF.

This clonotype occurred many times. This chain uses TRBV15 with TRBJ2-2, with D possibly matching TRBD2 (6 bases). This CDR3 has 14 residues. From germline, CDR1 is LNHNV and CDR2 YYDKDF (reference sequence). V lost 5 bases to trimming and J lost 2 bases, with 9 bases between them. The CDR3 sequence: CATSAGLNTGELFF. In DNA form, the CDR3 reads TGTGCCACCAGCGCGGGACTTAACACCGGGGAGCTGTTTTTT.

The chain joins TRBV30 to TRBJ2-1; 10 positions match TRBD2. After removal of 2 bases from V and 4 bases from J, the junction contained 8 bases not matched to a gene. The CDR3 has 16 residues. CDR1 is GTSNPN, CDR2 SVGIG, per germline (reference sequence). The DNA for the CDR3 is TGTGCCTGGAGTCAGCGGGGGGGTGTGAGGTACAATGAGCAGTTCTTC. It yields the protein CAWSQRGGVRYNEQFF. Full variable domain (remainder filled in from reference TRBV30 and TRBJ2-1): SQTIHQWPATLVQPVGSPLSLECTVEGTSNPNLYWYRQAAGRGLQLLFYSVGIGQISSEVPQNLSASRPQDRQFILSSKKLLLSDSGFYLCAWSQRGGVRYNEQFFGPGTRLTVL.